These 15 T cell receptor beta chains were all obtained from the same sample, sequenced in a study of early T cells in non-severe SARS-CoV-2 infection. TCRdb itself ran the 5' RACE reads through MiXCR, one entry per CDR3 protein. The sample has about 77,000 distinct CDR3 sequences, about a sixth seen once. Input material: whole blood. The receptors were gathered from an adult who was a healthcare worker with PCR-confirmed SARS-CoV-2 infection or an uninfected control (not recorded which).

This clonotype was detected only a few times. This chain joins TRBV6-5 and TRBJ2-1, with D unclear. The CDR3 covers 15 residues. Looked up from germline, CDR1 is MNHEY and CDR2 is SVGAGI. V was pared by 5 bases and J by 0 bases, with 11 bases between. The CDR3 here is CASSPRAGSYNEQFF. Here the CDR3 DNA reads TGTGCCAGCAGTCCCCGGGCAGGCTCCTACAATGAGCAGTTCTTC.

At least ten counts were recorded for this clonotype. The J gene is TRBJ1-2, the V gene TRBV12-3 or TRBV12-4; 10 positions match TRBD1. With V trimmed by 2 bases and J by 3 bases, 6 bases remained unmatched. The CDR3 contains 16 residues. This chain's CDR3 is CASSLQKGTGDYGYTF. CDR3 nucleotide sequence: TGTGCCAGCAGTTTACAAAAAGGGACAGGGGACTATGGCTACACCTTC.

Many counts were recorded for this clonotype. This chain joins TRBV19 and TRBJ1-5; no reliable D call. Deletions cut 5 bases from V and 0 bases from J, with 14 bases between. This CDR3 spans 16 amino acids. Germline CDR1 and CDR2: LNHDA and SQIVND (reference sequence). In DNA, the CDR3 is TGTGCCAGTAGTTTTTCGAGGGAACTTAGCAATCAGCCCCAGCATTTT. It encodes CASSFSRELSNQPQHF.

This clonotype was counted at least ten times. This rearrangement joins TRBV7-6 to TRBJ2-3; 10 bases match TRBD2. Germline lookup yields CDR1 SGHVS and CDR2 FNYEAQ. The CDR3 is made up of 17 amino acids. J was trimmed by 2 bases and V by 1 base; bases with no gene match: 6. CDR3 sequence: CASSLVPSGSITDTQYF. The CDR3 DNA sequence: TGTGCCAGCAGCTTAGTCCCTAGCGGGAGTATCACAGATACGCAGTATTTT.

This clonotype showed up just a few times. The rearrangement links TRBV6-1 to TRBJ2-5; D gene ambiguous. The V end lost 4 bases, the J end lost 4 bases, and 19 bases lay between the germline ends. Looked up from germline, CDR1 is MNHNS and CDR2 is SASEGT. CDR3 length: 16 residues. The CDR3 coding sequence is TGTGCCAGCAGTGGCCTGCCCCGGGCGGCCGGAGAGACCCAGTACTTC. This codes for CASSGLPRAAGETQYF.

This clonotype was picked up many times. The chain couples TRBV28 to TRBJ1-2; tentatively, D is TRBD1 (5 bases). This CDR3 has 13 amino acids. Germline V gives CDR1 MDHEN, CDR2 SYDVKM. V was shortened by 10 bases and J by 8 bases, with 20 bases between the two germline ends. The CDR3 sequence is CATKAVGPWGYTF. CDR3 sequence (DNA): TGTGCCACCAAGGCTGTGGGGCCATGGGGCTACACCTTC.

This rearrangement joins TRBV2 to TRBJ1-5; D is unresolved. There are 15 residues in the CDR3. Between the trimmed V and J ends, which lost 5 bases and 2 bases, there was a span of 13 bases. CDR1 and CDR2 from the germline V gene are SNHLY and FYNNEI. CDR3 nucleotides: TGTGCCAGCAGTTTGTTGGGGTTCGGCAATCAGCCCCAGCATTTT. This sequence encodes CASSLLGFGNQPQHF. Full variable domain (missing parts from reference TRBV2 and TRBJ1-5): EPEVTQTPSHQVTQMGQEVILRCVPISNHLYFYWYRQILGQKVEFLVSFYNNEISEKSEIFDDQFSVERPDGSNFTLKIRSTKLEDSAMYFCASSLLGFGNQPQHFGDGTRLSIL.

The V and J genes are TRBV6-2 or TRBV6-3 and TRBJ2-3; D unresolved. V was trimmed by 6 bases and J by 2 bases, leaving 12 bases between them. Germline CDR1 and CDR2: MNHEY and SVGEGT. The CDR3 is 14 amino acids. The CDR3 DNA reads TGTGCCAGCAGCCAGGTCCGTAACACAGATACGCAGTATTTT. It is translated as CASSQVRNTDTQYF.

This clonotype was observed many times. The chain joins TRBV7-3 to TRBJ1-1; D gene ambiguous. Deletions cut 3 bases from V and 4 bases from J, with 9 bases between. Per the germline V gene, CDR1 is SGHTA and CDR2 is FQGTGA. CDR3 length: 13 amino acids. The CDR3 DNA follows: TGTGCCAGCAGCTTCGCCGGGTCCACTGAAGCTTTCTTT. It codes for CASSFAGSTEAFF.

The rearrangement uses TRBV12-3 or TRBV12-4 and TRBJ2-7, with TRBD1 identical over 7 bases. V lost 6 bases to trimming and J lost 7 bases; unmatched junction nucleotides: 12. The CDR3 runs to 14 residues. The CDR3 DNA sequence: TGTGCCAGCAGCAGGGGGACACCCCAGGGGGAGCAGTACTTC. Amino acids: CASSRGTPQGEQYF.

There are a few counts of this clonotype. V and J are TRBV4-1 and TRBJ1-6; maybe TRBD1 (5 bases). Trimming took off 0 bases at V and 4 bases at J, with 10 bases between the two ends. Germline CDR1 MGHRA, CDR2 YSYEKL. The CDR3 is 16 amino acids. CDR3 DNA sequence: TGCGCCAGCAGCCAAGATTGGGGCCTTTATAATTCACCCCTCCACTTT. This sequence encodes CASSQDWGLYNSPLHF.

The sample holds many counts of this clonotype. This rearrangement joins TRBV12-2 to TRBJ2-4; the DNA was not compared with TRBD1, the D call given in the table. TRBV12-2 is recorded as a pseudogene. The CDR3 sequence is 19 residues long. The CDR3 is CASRLAPLRRQEAKNIQYF. CDR3 bases: TGTGCAAGTCGCTTAGCCCCCCTTCGGAGACAAGAGGCCAAAAACATTCAGTACTTC.

This chain joins TRBV7-2 and TRBJ2-1; D is possibly TRBD2 (5 bases). The germline CDR1 and CDR2 sequences are SGHTA and FQGNSA. This CDR3 has 15 residues. With 1 base removed from V and 5 bases from J, the gap between germline ends came to 12 bases. The CDR3 coding sequence is TGTGCCAGCAGCTTAGAATTAGGGAGCCACAATGAGCAGTTCTTC. Amino acid sequence: CASSLELGSHNEQFF.

This clonotype was found a few times. The genes are TRBV18 and TRBJ2-7; 9 bases fit TRBD1. CDR1 is KGHSH, CDR2 LQKENI, per germline. Germline trimming cut 3 bases from V and 1 base from J; bases unmatched to any gene: 7. The CDR3 loop spans 16 amino acids. The CDR3 bases are TGTGCCAGCTCACCTGACGGACAGGGGACATCCTACGAGCAGTACTTC. Translating gives CASSPDGQGTSYEQYF.

The genes are TRBV10-3 and TRBJ2-2; TRBD1 agrees at 7 bases. Germline-derived CDR1 and CDR2 are ENHRY and SYGVKD. The length of the CDR3 is 16 residues. Losses at the gene ends were 5 bases for V and 0 bases for J; bases not matched to a gene: 6. Written as DNA, the CDR3 is TGTGCCATCAGTCACTCCGGGACAGCGAACACCGGGGAGCTGTTTTTT. Protein product: CAISHSGTANTGELFF.